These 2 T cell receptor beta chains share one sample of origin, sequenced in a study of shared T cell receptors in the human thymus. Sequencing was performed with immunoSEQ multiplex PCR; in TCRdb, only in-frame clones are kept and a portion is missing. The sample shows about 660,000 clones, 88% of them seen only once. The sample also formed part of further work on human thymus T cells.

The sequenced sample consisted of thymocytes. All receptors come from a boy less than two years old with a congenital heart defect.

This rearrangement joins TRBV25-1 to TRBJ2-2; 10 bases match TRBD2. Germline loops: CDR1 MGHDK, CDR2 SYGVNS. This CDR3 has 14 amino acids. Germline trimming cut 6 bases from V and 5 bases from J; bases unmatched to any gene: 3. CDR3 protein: CASRSGRATGELFF. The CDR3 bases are TGTGCCAGCAGGAGCGGGAGGGCGACCGGGGAGCTGTTTTTT.

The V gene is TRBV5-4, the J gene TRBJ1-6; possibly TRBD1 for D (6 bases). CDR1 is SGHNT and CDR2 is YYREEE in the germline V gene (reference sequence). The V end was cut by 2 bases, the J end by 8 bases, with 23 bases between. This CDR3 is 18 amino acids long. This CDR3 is CASSFLTLQGSFDSPLHF. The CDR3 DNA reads TGTGCCAGCAGCTTCTTAACTCTACAGGGTTCGTTTGATTCACCCCTCCACTTT.